This TCR beta chain was documented in a study of shared clonotypes between healthy human individuals. General study results and limits: When naive CD4 clonotypes were compared across a few donors, about 4.9% were shared. The rarefaction results pointed to incomplete sorted-subset sequencing despite large depth. In general, naive subsets displayed greater estimated richness than memory subsets did. Clonotype sharing among donors, it was expected, would be affected by sequencing depth.

Regarding this clone: Its target is not known.

Trimming left V 2 bases short and J 5 bases short, with 7 bases between. This CDR3 has 12 residues. From germline, CDR1 is SQVTM and CDR2 ANQGSEA. Produced via immunoSEQ multiplex PCR; TCRdb's table is partial and in-frame only. The repertoire has about 1,500,000 clones, roughly 97% of them found once; the top ten carry over 1%. The sample consisted of naive CD4+ T cells sorted from blood. The sample's subset: CD45RA+ positively selected. This chain connects TRBV29-1 to TRBJ2-4, with D perhaps TRBD2 (5 bases). The receptor was derived from a man aged 25 to 40 in good health. The CDR3 sequence: CSVEMGENIQYF. The CDR3 DNA reads as TGCAGCGTTGAAATGGGAGAAAACATTCAGTACTTC.